Presented here are 20 T cell receptor beta chains from one specimen sequenced in a study of vaccination effects on CD4 cells after COVID-19 (dated by TCRdb to 2022 to 2024). Preparation of the library involved the immunoSEQ multiplex PCR assay. TCRdb retrieved this table from immuneACCESS and kept in-frame rearrangements only. Not all clones are present; in checked studies, unresolved V genes account for under half, and no reason is known for the remainder. The sample contains more than 25,000 clones, roughly four fifths of them found a single time. About 15% of the sample is held by the ten biggest clonotypes. Their target antigens are unknown. In the ViraFEST assay, PBMC were stimulated with viral peptide pools, and TCR sequencing was then used to find antigen-specific CD4+ T cell clonotypes based on their expansion. After around eleven days of culture, CD4+ T cells were isolated with the EasySep CD4+ T cell isolation kit. Each participant received two doses of an mRNA SARS-CoV-2 vaccine, either BNT162b2 or mRNA-1273.

Sequences were derived from CD4+ T cells from PBMCs cultured with HCoV-229E spike peptides, sampled after COVID-19 vaccination. The cell subset or site label of this sample denotes: HCoV-229E spike overlapping peptide pool stimulation. The origin of the receptors is a human donor who received a COVID-19 vaccine.

The chain uses TRBV7-8 and TRBJ2-1; 8 positions agree with TRBD2. CDR1 is SGHVS, CDR2 FQNEAQ, per germline. The CDR3 is made up of 18 amino acids. The J segment lost 5 bases and the V segment lost 1 base, leaving 13 bases of the junction unmatched. The CDR3 sequence is CASSLVGLDLAGNNEQFF. In nucleotides, the CDR3 is TGTGCCAGCAGCTTAGTGGGACTAGATCTCGCCGGTAACAATGAGCAGTTCTTC.

This sequence joins TRBV27 and TRBJ1-1, with 8 nucleotides matching TRBD1. V lost 3 bases, J lost 3 bases, and 3 bases stayed unmatched. Germline CDR1 is MNHEY and CDR2 is SMNVEV (reference sequence). This CDR3 comprises 14 residues. CDR3 protein: CASSLNRGDTEAFF. Written as DNA, the CDR3 is TGTGCCAGCAGTTTGAACAGGGGGGACACTGAAGCTTTCTTT.

The chain carries TRBV7-8 and TRBJ2-5; D not resolved. V was trimmed by 1 base and J by 2 bases, leaving 5 bases between them. The CDR3 loop spans 13 amino acids. Germline V gene sequence: CDR1 SGHVS, CDR2 FQNEAQ. The CDR3 is CASSLGAQETQYF. In DNA, the CDR3 is TGTGCCAGCAGCTTAGGAGCGCAAGAGACCCAGTACTTC.

The V call is TRBV7-2, the J call TRBJ2-3, with D possibly TRBD2 on 6 matching bases. The CDR3 totals 12 residues. The germline V and J ends were trimmed by 5 bases and 8 bases, with 11 bases remaining between them. Germline lookup yields CDR1 SGHTA and CDR2 FQGNSA. The CDR3 here is CASSGAGGTQYF. In DNA form, the CDR3 reads TGTGCCAGCAGCGGCGCCGGGGGTACGCAGTATTTT.

The rearrangement joins TRBV19 to TRBJ2-1, with D perhaps TRBD2 (5 bases). Trimming cost V 4 bases and J 3 bases, with 13 bases left between them. Germline CDR1 is LNHDA and CDR2 is SQIVND (reference sequence). This CDR3 spans 15 amino acids. The CDR3 DNA reads TGTGCCAGTAGTACCCCCCGCGGGTTCTACAATGAGCAGTTCTTC. It yields the protein CASSTPRGFYNEQFF.

This chain joins TRBV7-9 and TRBJ1-4; tentatively, D is TRBD1 (5 bases). Germline CDR1 reads SEHNR; CDR2 reads FQNEAQ (reference sequence). V lost 5 bases and J 14 bases, leaving 18 bases between the germline ends. The CDR3 loop spans 13 amino acids. The CDR3 reads CASSPSVGVALFF. The CDR3, as DNA: TGTGCCAGCAGCCCCTCGGTAGGGGTCGCGCTGTTTTTT.

The chain uses TRBV3-1 (or the pseudogene TRBV3-2) and TRBJ2-7; possibly TRBD2 for D (6 bases). The germline V and J ends were trimmed by 1 base and 0 bases, with 13 bases remaining between them. The germline V gene encodes CDR1 LGHDT and CDR2 YNNKEL (reference sequence). CDR3 length equals 16 residues. The CDR3 sequence: CASSQGGLASSYEQYF. DNA for the CDR3: TGTGCCAGCAGCCAAGGGGGACTGGCGAGCTCCTACGAGCAGTACTTC.

This clone was seen more than once but under ten times. Here the CDR3 reads CASSLRTDEQYF. CDR3 nucleotides: TGTGCCAGCAGCCTCCGGACCGACGAGCAGTACTTC. J is TRBJ2-7 and V is TRBV7-9; D is unclear. The V and J ends lost 5 bases and 5 bases respectively, with 10 bases between them. The length of the CDR3 is 12 residues. Germline CDR1 and CDR2: SEHNR and FQNEAQ (reference sequence).

The chain couples TRBV24-1 to TRBJ1-2; D possibly corresponds to TRBD1 (5 bases). V was trimmed by 7 bases and J by 6 bases, leaving 17 bases between them. CDR3 size: 14 residues. Germline V CDR1 and CDR2: KGHDR, SFDVKD. CDR3 region: CATSDGGVIDGYTF. The CDR3 DNA sequence: TGTGCCACCAGCGACGGGGGGGTAATCGATGGCTACACCTTC.

The chain's CDR3 is CASSDLTGFGYTF. The CDR3 coding sequence is TGCGCCAGCAGTGATCTGACGGGATTTGGCTACACCTTC. The gene calls are TRBV10-1 and TRBJ1-2; no definite D call. The ends were cut back, 3 bases at V and 7 bases at J, with 12 bases in the middle. This CDR3 comprises 13 residues. Per the germline V gene, CDR1 is WNHNN and CDR2 is SYGVQD (reference sequence).

The chain couples TRBV25-1 to TRBJ2-7; possibly TRBD1 for D (6 bases). Trimming shortened V by 4 bases and J by 4 bases, and 11 bases separated the two germline ends. The length of the CDR3 is 13 residues. Germline assignment: CDR1 MGHDK and CDR2 SYGVNS. CDR3 in amino acids: CASSAGGGYEQYF. CDR3 DNA: TGTGCCAGCAGTGCTGGGGGCGGTTACGAGCAGTACTTC.

This chain connects TRBV5-6 to TRBJ1-6, with D perhaps TRBD1 (6 bases). Deletions cut 4 bases from V and 7 bases from J, with 15 bases between. The CDR3 runs 15 residues. Germline V gene sequence: CDR1 SGHDT, CDR2 YYEEEE. CDR3 nucleotide sequence: TGTGCCAGCAGCCAACAGGGCCGCACCAATTCACCCCTCCACTTT. This translates into CASSQQGRTNSPLHF.

The V call is TRBV6-5, the J call TRBJ1-1; no definite D call. Germline CDR1 MNHEY, CDR2 SVGAGI. This CDR3 has 14 residues. V was clipped by 10 bases and J by 1 base, with 16 bases between them. CDR3 coding DNA: TGTGCCACACGGTTCCAATACAGGAACACTGAAGCTTTCTTT. Protein product: CATRFQYRNTEAFF.

The chain is built from TRBV12-3 or TRBV12-4 and TRBJ1-5; 7 nucleotides line up with TRBD1. The CDR3 runs to 13 residues. Trimming removed 5 bases from V and 6 bases from J; junction bases left unmatched: 4. The chain's CDR3 is CASSRQGGQPQHF. The CDR3, as DNA: TGTGCCAGCAGTCGACAGGGAGGTCAGCCCCAGCATTTT.

This sequence joins TRBV19 and TRBJ2-3, with TRBD1 matching over 8 bases. Germline assignment: CDR1 LNHDA and CDR2 SQIVND (reference sequence). The CDR3 is 18 residues long. Trimming took 4 bases from V and 4 from J; bases not matched to a gene: 16. This CDR3 is CASSTQGAFPPLADTQYF. CDR3 nucleotide sequence: TGTGCCAGTAGTACCCAGGGGGCTTTCCCTCCTTTAGCAGATACGCAGTATTTT. The variable domain in full, completed from reference TRBV19 and TRBJ2-3, reads DGGITQSPKYLFRKEGQNVTLSCEQNLNHDAMYWYRQDPGQGLRLIYYSQIVNDFQKGDIAEGYSVSREKKESFPLTVTSAQKNPTAFYLCASSTQGAFPPLADTQYFGPGTRLTVL.

This chain connects TRBV5-4 to TRBJ2-1; 14 nucleotides align to TRBD2. The trim removed 2 bases at V and 2 bases at J, leaving 3 bases unmatched. Germline CDR1 and CDR2: SGHNT and YYREEE (reference sequence). This CDR3 spans 17 amino acids. DNA of the CDR3: TGTGCCAGCAGCTTTCCGGGACTAGCGGGAGCCTACAATGAGCAGTTCTTC. Its translation: CASSFPGLAGAYNEQFF.

V is TRBV18 and J is TRBJ2-4, with no clear D. V lost 1 base and J lost 0, with 13 bases in between. CDR1 and CDR2 (germline): KGHSH, LQKENI. This CDR3 spans 17 amino acids. DNA for the CDR3: TGTGCCAGCTCACCACTCCCCACTACACTAGCCAAAAACATTCAGTACTTC. Encoded protein: CASSPLPTTLAKNIQYF. The full variable domain, in which reference TRBV18 and TRBJ2-4 provide the parts outside the CDR3, is NAGVMQNPRHLVRRRGQEARLRCSPMKGHSHVYWYRQLPEEGLKFMVYLQKENIIDESGMPKERFSAEFPKEGPSILRIQQVVRGDSAAYFCASSPLPTTLAKNIQYFGAGTRLSVL.

The V gene is TRBV30, the J gene TRBJ1-5, with a possible D match to TRBD1 (6 bases). CDR3 length: 13 residues. The germline CDR1 and CDR2 sequences are GTSNPN and SVGIG (reference sequence). Trimming pared 5 bases from V and 8 bases from J, leaving 16 bases between. The chain's CDR3 is CAWSTGTGEPQHF. The CDR3 bases are TGTGCCTGGTCCACAGGGACGGGGGAGCCCCAGCATTTT.

This clone was recorded once. The chain joins TRBV4-2 to TRBJ1-2, with D possibly TRBD1 on 5 matching bases. V was trimmed by 0 bases and J by 7 bases, leaving 9 bases between them. CDR3 length equals 13 residues. Germline CDR1 LGHNA, CDR2 YNFKEQ. CDR3 nucleotides: TGTGCCAGCAGCCAAGATTACGGGGGTGGCTACACCTTC. It codes for CASSQDYGGGYTF.

A few counts support this clone. The chain is built from TRBV7-9 and TRBJ1-2; weak D call: TRBD1 (6 bases). The V and J ends lost 0 bases and 8 bases respectively, with 13 bases between them. This CDR3 comprises 14 residues. Looked up from germline, CDR1 is SEHNR and CDR2 is FQNEAQ (reference sequence). CDR3 amino acids: CASSLAGGGFGYTF. CDR3 in DNA: TGTGCCAGCAGCTTAGCCGGGGGGGGCTTCGGCTACACCTTC.